Presented here are 10 T cell receptor beta chains from one specimen sequenced in a study of blood T cell repertoires in COVID-19. TCRdb's copy holds only in-frame clones and misses some; the assay was immunoSEQ multiplex PCR. The profile shows about 300,000 clones, roughly 89% of them singletons. The specimen was PBMCs or T cells enriched from blood (not recorded which). These receptors originate from a middle-aged woman who had recovered from COVID-19.

The chain is built from TRBV29-1 and TRBJ1-4; 7 nucleotides line up with TRBD1. From germline, CDR1 is SQVTM and CDR2 ANQGSEA. The CDR3 loop spans 13 amino acids. The V segment lost 6 bases and the J segment 14 bases; nucleotides outside the gene matches: 15. The CDR3 sequence is CSVSTNRQGALFF. CDR3 nucleotide sequence: TGCAGCGTCTCAACAAATAGACAGGGAGCGCTGTTTTTT.

The J gene is TRBJ1-2, the V gene TRBV28; D possibly corresponds to TRBD1 (5 bases). The CDR3 sequence is 17 residues long. Germline CDR1 reads MDHEN; CDR2 reads SYDVKM. V was pared by 3 bases and J by 0 bases, with 17 bases between. CDR3 sequence reads: CASSLEWGAGPNYGYTF. For the CDR3, the DNA is TGTGCCAGCAGTTTGGAGTGGGGCGCGGGGCCTAACTATGGCTACACCTTC.

CDR3 sequence reads: CASRVRGWDTEAFF. The CDR3 nucleotides are TGTGCCAGTAGGGTTCGGGGGTGGGACACTGAAGCTTTCTTT. The chain combines TRBV19 with TRBJ1-1, with D tentatively TRBD1 (5 bases). The ends were cut back, 6 bases at V and 3 bases at J, with 14 bases in the middle. This CDR3 is 14 amino acids long. Germline CDR1 is LNHDA and CDR2 is SQIVND (reference sequence). Complete variable domain (other parts from reference TRBV19 and TRBJ1-1): DGGITQSPKYLFRKEGQNVTLSCEQNLNHDAMYWYRQDPGQGLRLIYYSQIVNDFQKGDIAEGYSVSREKKESFPLTVTSAQKNPTAFYLCASRVRGWDTEAFFGQGTRLTVV.

V and J are TRBV2 and TRBJ2-7; 13 bases line up with TRBD2. The germline V gene encodes CDR1 SNHLY and CDR2 FYNNEI. With V trimmed by 3 bases and J by 5 bases, 10 bases remained unmatched. This CDR3 region has 17 residues. The CDR3 nucleotides are TGTGCCAGCAGTGAGGCGACCGGACTAGCGGGAGCCCACGAGCAGTACTTC. Its protein product is CASSEATGLAGAHEQYF.

The rearrangement uses TRBV7-9 and TRBJ1-2; TRBD1 matches 7 bases. The CDR3 sequence is 15 residues long. CDR1 is SEHNR, CDR2 FQNEAQ, per germline (reference sequence). V lost 4 bases and J lost 5; bases outside the gene matches: 10. This CDR3 is CASSSRTGEGYGYTF. CDR3 nucleotides: TGTGCCAGCAGCTCCCGGACAGGAGAAGGGTATGGCTACACCTTC.

This chain connects TRBV5-1 to TRBJ2-2; D is perhaps TRBD1 (5 bases). The CDR3 is 14 amino acids. The germline CDR1 and CDR2 sequences are SGHRS and YFSETQ. The ends were cut back, 6 bases at V and 2 bases at J, with 11 bases in the middle. CDR3 region: CASTPGLNTGELFF. DNA for the CDR3: TGCGCCAGCACCCCAGGGCTCAACACCGGGGAGCTGTTTTTT.

This rearrangement joins TRBV5-4 to TRBJ2-7, with TRBD2 matching 9 bases. Germline V gene data show CDR1 as SGHNT and CDR2 as YYREEE (reference sequence). V was clipped by 0 bases and J by 3 bases; unmatched bases: 7. This CDR3 has 16 amino acids. CDR3 sequence (DNA): TGTGCCAGCAGCTTGGCCCTTCATAGCGGGAGCTACGAGCAGTACTTC. Its translation is CASSLALHSGSYEQYF.

Remarks on this clone: At the DNA level, this CDR3 is encoded by other sequences in the same sample as well. The V and J genes are TRBV30 and TRBJ2-3, with TRBD2 identical over 7 bases. Germline V lookup: CDR1 GTSNPN, CDR2 SVGIG (reference sequence). The CDR3 spans 14 residues. Germline trimming cut 0 bases from V and 1 base from J; bases unmatched to any gene: 1. CDR3 region: CAWSVRGGTDTQYF. As DNA, the CDR3 is TGTGCCTGGAGTGTACGGGGGGGCACAGATACGCAGTATTTT. Full variable domain (remainder filled in from reference TRBV30 and TRBJ2-3): SQTIHQWPATLVQPVGSPLSLECTVEGTSNPNLYWYRQAAGRGLQLLFYSVGIGQISSEVPQNLSASRPQDRQFILSSKKLLLSDSGFYLCAWSVRGGTDTQYFGPGTRLTVL.

The chain joins TRBV10-3 to TRBJ1-2; maybe TRBD1 (6 bases). The CDR3 covers 12 residues. Trimming cost V 10 bases and J 3 bases, with 12 bases left between them. Per germline, CDR1 ENHRY and CDR2 SYGVKD. CDR3 sequence reads: CATKGGDYGYTF. CDR3 nucleotide sequence: TGTGCCACAAAAGGGGGGGACTATGGCTACACCTTC.

The rearrangement links TRBV7-9 to TRBJ1-5, with 8 positions matching TRBD1. The trim removed 2 bases at V and 6 bases at J, leaving 3 bases unmatched. Looked up from germline, CDR1 is SEHNR and CDR2 is FQNEAQ (reference sequence). The CDR3 has 14 amino acids. The DNA for the CDR3 is TGTGCCAGCAGCTTATCAGGGGGCGGTCAGCCCCAGCATTTT. Translating it yields CASSLSGGGQPQHF.